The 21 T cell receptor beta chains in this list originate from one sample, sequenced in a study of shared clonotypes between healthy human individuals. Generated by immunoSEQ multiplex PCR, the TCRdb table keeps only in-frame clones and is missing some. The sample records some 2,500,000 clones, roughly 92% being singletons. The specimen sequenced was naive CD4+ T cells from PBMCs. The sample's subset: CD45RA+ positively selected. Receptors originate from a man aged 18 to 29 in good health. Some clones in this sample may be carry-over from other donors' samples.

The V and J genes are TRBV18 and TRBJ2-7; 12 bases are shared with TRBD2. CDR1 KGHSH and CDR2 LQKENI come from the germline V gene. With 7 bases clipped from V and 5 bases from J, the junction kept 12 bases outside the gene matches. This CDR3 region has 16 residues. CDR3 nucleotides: TGTGCCAGCTACAAAAACGCCCTAGCGGGAGGGGACGAGCAGTACTTC. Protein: CASYKNALAGGDEQYF.

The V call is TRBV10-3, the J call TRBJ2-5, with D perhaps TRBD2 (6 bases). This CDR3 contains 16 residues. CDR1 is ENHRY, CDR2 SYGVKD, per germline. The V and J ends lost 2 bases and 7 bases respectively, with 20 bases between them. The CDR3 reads CAISENPGLGPGTQYF. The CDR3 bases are TGTGCCATCAGTGAGAATCCGGGACTGGGGCCAGGGACCCAGTACTTC.

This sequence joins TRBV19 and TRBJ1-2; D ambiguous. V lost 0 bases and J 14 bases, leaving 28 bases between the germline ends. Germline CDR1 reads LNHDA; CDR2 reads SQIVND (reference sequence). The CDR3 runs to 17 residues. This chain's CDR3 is CASSIDLPGRNTYGYTF. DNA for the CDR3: TGTGCCAGTAGTATAGATCTGCCCGGACGGAACACGTATGGATATACCTTC.

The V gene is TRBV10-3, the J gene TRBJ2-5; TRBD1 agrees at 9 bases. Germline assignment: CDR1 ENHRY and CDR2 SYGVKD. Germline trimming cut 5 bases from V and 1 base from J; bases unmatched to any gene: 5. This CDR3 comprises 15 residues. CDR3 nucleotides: TGTGCCATCAGTTCCGGGACAGGGATCCAAGAGACCCAGTACTTC. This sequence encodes CAISSGTGIQETQYF.

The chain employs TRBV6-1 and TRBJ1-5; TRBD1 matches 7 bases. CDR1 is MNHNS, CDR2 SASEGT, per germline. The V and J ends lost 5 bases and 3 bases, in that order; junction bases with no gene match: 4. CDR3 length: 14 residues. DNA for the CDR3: TGTGCCAGCAGTATGGGACAGTACAATCAGCCCCAGCATTTT. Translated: CASSMGQYNQPQHF.

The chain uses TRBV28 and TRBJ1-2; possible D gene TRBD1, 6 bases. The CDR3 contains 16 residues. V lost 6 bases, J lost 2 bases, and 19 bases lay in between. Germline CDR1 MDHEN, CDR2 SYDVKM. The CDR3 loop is CASRGHGQSLNYGYTF. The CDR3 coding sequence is TGTGCCAGCAGGGGCCACGGACAGAGCTTAAACTATGGCTACACCTTC.

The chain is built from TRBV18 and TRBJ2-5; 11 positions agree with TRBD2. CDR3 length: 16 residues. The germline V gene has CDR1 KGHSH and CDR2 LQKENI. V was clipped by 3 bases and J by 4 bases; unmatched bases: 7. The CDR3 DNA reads TGTGCCAGCTCACCCCGACAAGGACTAGCGGGAGAGACCCAGTACTTC. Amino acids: CASSPRQGLAGETQYF.

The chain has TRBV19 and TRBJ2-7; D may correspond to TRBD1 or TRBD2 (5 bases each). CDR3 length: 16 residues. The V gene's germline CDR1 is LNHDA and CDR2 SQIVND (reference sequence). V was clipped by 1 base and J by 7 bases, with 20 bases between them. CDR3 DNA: TGTGCCAGTAGTATAGGCAGGGTCTTGGATCGCGGGGAGCAGTACTTC. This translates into CASSIGRVLDRGEQYF.

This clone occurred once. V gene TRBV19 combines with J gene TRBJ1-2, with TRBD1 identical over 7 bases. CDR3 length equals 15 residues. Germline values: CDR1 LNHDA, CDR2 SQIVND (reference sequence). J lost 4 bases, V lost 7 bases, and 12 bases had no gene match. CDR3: CASKTPDRVGYGYTF. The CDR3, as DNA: TGTGCCAGTAAAACTCCAGACAGGGTCGGCTATGGCTACACCTTC.

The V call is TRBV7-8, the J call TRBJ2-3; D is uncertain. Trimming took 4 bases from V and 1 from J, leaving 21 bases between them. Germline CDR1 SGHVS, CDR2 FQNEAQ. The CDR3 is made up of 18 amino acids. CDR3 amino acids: CASSSDSGFGGRTDTQYF. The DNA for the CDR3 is TGTGCCAGCAGCTCAGACTCGGGTTTCGGCGGCCGCACAGATACGCAGTATTTT.

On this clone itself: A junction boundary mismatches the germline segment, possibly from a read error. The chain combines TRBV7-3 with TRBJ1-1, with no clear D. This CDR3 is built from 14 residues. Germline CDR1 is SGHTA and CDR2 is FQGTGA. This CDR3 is CASSLTPLNTEAFF. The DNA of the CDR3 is TGTGCCAGCAGCCTAACACCCTTGAACACTGAAGCTTTCTTT.

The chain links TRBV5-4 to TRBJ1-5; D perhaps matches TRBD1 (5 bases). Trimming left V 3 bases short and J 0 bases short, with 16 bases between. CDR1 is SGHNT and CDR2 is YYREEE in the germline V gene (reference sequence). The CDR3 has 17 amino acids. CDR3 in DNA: TGTGCCAGCAGCTCCATGGGGGGACCGAATAGCAATCAGCCCCAGCATTTT. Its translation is CASSSMGGPNSNQPQHF.

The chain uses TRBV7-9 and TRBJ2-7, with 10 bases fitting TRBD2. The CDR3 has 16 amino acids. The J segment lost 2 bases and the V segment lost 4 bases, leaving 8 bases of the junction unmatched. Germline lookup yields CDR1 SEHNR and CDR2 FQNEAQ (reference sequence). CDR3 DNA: TGTGCCAGCAGCTCCCTAGCGGGAGAGGGAACCTACGAGCAGTACTTC. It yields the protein CASSSLAGEGTYEQYF.

CDR3 sequence reads: CAISEGPDYGYTF. The CDR3 DNA follows: TGTGCCATCAGTGAAGGTCCGGACTATGGCTACACCTTC. The chain combines TRBV10-3 with TRBJ1-2; no reliable D call. Between the trimmed V and J ends, which lost 3 bases and 3 bases, there was a span of 8 bases. This CDR3 is built from 13 residues. Germline lookup yields CDR1 ENHRY and CDR2 SYGVKD.

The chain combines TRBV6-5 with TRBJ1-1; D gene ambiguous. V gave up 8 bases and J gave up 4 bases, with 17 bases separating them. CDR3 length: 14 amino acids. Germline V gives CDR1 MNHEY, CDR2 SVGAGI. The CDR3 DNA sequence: TGTGCCAGCGTATTTAGTCCGGACTCCACTGAAGCTTTCTTT. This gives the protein CASVFSPDSTEAFF.

CDR3 residues: CASSFMTGENQPQHF. The CDR3 region has the DNA TGTGCCAGCAGCTTCATGACAGGAGAAAATCAGCCCCAGCATTTT. The V call is TRBV7-2, the J call TRBJ1-5, with a weak D call TRBD1 (6 bases). The CDR3 has 15 residues. Germline loops: CDR1 SGHTA, CDR2 FQGNSA. The V and J ends lost 3 bases and 4 bases respectively, with 13 bases between them.

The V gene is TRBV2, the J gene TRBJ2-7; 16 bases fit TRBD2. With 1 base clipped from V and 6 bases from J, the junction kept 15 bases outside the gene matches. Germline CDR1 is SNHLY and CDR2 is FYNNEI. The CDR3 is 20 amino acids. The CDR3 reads CASSEVEMGLAGGPAPEQYF. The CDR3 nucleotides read TGTGCCAGCAGTGAAGTTGAAATGGGACTAGCGGGAGGGCCAGCCCCCGAGCAGTACTTC.

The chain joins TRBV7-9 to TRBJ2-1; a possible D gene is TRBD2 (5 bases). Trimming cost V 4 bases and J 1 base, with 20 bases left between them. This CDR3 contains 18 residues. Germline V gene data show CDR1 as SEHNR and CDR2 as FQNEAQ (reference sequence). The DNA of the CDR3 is TGTGCCAGCAGCTCCCGCATTGTGAGAGGGAGTTCCTACAATGAGCAGTTCTTC. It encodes CASSSRIVRGSSYNEQFF.

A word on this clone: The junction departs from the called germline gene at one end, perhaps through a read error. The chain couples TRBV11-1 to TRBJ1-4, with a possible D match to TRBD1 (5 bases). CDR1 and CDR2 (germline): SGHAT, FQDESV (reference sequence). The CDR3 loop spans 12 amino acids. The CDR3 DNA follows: TGTGCCAGCAGCCTCACCGACCCAGGGCTCGTTTTT. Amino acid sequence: CASSLTDPGLVF.

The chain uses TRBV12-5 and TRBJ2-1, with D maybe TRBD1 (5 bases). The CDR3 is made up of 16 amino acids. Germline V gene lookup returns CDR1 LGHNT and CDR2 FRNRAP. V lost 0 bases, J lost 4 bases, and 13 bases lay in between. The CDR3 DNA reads TGTGCTAGTGGTTTGGTAAGGGGAACAGGATACAATGAGCAGTTCTTC. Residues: CASGLVRGTGYNEQFF.

The CDR3 sequence: CASSWTGDSSYNEQFF. DNA of the CDR3: TGCGCCAGCAGCTGGACAGGGGACAGCTCCTACAATGAGCAGTTCTTC. The rearrangement uses TRBV5-1 and TRBJ2-1, with 9 bases aligning to TRBD1. The junction had 4 bases not matched to a gene; V was cut back by 3 bases and J by 0 bases. Germline V gives CDR1 SGHRS, CDR2 YFSETQ. The CDR3 runs 16 residues.